The clone carrying this TCR beta chain has only a few counts. Its antigen remains unidentified. A universal primer site was created by template switching, with the cDNA bearing unique molecular identifiers. TCRdb analysed the 5' RACE reads with MiXCR anew, one entry per CDR3 protein. The data contain 420,000 or so distinct CDR3 sequences, less than 20% of them singletons. The data stem from a study of identical twins. Points from the study as a whole: Twins shared beta out-of-frame sequences in excess, but this excess was weaker. Possibly, invariant MAIT and iNKT cells partly confounded zero-insertion analyses. The more abundant beta clonotypes in cord blood had fewer insertions, and memory repertoires did not show this.

The germline CDR1 and CDR2 sequences are SGHRS and YFSETQ. CDR3 size: 13 residues. V lost 2 bases and J 8 bases, leaving 13 bases between the germline ends. The receptor comes from a man over 45 in good health. The sample taken for sequencing was naive T cells sorted from blood. This rearrangement joins TRBV5-1 to TRBJ1-2, with unresolved D. The CDR3 sequence: CASSLNRIRGYTF. The DNA for the CDR3 is TGCGCCAGCAGCTTAAACAGAATAAGGGGCTACACCTTC.